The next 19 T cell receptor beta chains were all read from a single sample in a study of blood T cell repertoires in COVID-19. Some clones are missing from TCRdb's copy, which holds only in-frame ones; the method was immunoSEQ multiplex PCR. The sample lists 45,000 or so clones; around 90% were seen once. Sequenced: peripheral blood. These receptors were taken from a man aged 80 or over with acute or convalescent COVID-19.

This CDR3 reads CASSLAGGYGYTF. In DNA, the CDR3 is TGTGCCAGCAGCTTAGCGGGAGGCTATGGCTACACCTTC. This chain links TRBV11-2 with TRBJ1-2; no definite D call. From germline, CDR1 is SGHAT and CDR2 FQNNGV. This CDR3 has 13 amino acids. Trimming took 1 base from V and 4 from J, leaving 7 bases between them.

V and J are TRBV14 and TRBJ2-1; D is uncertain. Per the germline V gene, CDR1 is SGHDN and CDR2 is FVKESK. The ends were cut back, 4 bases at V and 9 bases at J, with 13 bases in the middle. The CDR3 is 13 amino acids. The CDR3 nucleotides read TGTGCCAGCAGCCTTCTGCTGAACAGTGAGCAGTTCTTC. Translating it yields CASSLLLNSEQFF.

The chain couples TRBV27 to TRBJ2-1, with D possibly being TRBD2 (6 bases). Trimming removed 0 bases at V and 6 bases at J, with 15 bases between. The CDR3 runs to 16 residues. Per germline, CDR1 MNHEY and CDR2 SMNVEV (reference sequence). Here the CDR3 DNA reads TGTGCCAGCAGTTTATCCCTCGCTAGCGCGGGCAATGAGCAGTTCTTC. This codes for CASSLSLASAGNEQFF.

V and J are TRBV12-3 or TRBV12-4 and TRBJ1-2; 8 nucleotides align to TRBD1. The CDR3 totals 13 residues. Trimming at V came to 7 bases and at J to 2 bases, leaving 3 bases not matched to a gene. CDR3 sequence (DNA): TGTGCCAGCACGTGGACAGGGAACTATGGCTACACCTTC. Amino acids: CASTWTGNYGYTF.

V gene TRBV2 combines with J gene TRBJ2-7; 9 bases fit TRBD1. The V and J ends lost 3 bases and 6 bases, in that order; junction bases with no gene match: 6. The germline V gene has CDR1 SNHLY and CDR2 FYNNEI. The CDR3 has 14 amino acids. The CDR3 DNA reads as TGTGCCAGCAGTGAGGGGACAGGGTGGCTCGAGCAGTACTTC. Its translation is CASSEGTGWLEQYF.

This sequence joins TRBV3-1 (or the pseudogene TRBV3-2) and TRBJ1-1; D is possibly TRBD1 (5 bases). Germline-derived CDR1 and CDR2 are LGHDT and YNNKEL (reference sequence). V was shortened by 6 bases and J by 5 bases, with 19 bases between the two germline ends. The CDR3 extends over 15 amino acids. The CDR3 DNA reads TGTGCCAGCAGAACCGGACACATCCTGGGGACTGAAGCTTTCTTT. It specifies CASRTGHILGTEAFF.

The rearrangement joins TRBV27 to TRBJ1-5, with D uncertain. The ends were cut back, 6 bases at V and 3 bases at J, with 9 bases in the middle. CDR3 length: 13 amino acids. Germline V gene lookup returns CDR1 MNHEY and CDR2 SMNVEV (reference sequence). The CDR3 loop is CASRYSYNQPQHF. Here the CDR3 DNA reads TGTGCCAGCAGGTACTCGTACAATCAGCCCCAGCATTTT.

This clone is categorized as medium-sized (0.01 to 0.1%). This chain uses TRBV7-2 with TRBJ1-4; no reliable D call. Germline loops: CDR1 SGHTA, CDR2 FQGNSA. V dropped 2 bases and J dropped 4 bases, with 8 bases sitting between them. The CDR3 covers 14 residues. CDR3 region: CASSLNGDNEKLFF. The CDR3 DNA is TGTGCCAGCAGCTTAAACGGAGATAATGAAAAACTGTTTTTT.

CDR3 DNA: TGTGCCAGCAGCCCCGGACAGTCTAATGAAAAACTGTTTTTT. Encoded protein: CASSPGQSNEKLFF. The V call is TRBV5-4, the J call TRBJ1-4, with D possibly TRBD1 on 6 matching bases. The germline V and J ends were trimmed by 4 bases and 3 bases, with 10 bases remaining between them. Germline CDR1 SGHNT, CDR2 YYREEE (reference sequence). This CDR3 comprises 14 residues.

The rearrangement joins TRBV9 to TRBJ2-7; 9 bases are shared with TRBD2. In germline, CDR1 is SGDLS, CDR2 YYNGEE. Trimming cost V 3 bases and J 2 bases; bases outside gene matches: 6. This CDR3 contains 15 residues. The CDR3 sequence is CASSALSGGTYEQYF. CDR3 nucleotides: TGTGCCAGCAGCGCTCTTAGCGGGGGAACCTACGAGCAGTACTTC.

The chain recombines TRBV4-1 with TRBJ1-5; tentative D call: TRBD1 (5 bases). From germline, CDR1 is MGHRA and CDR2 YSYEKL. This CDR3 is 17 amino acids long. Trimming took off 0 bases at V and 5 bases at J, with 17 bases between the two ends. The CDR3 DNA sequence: TGCGCCAGCAGCCAAGAAGGCGGGGCGCGCGGGGATCAGCCCCAGCATTTT. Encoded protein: CASSQEGGARGDQPQHF.

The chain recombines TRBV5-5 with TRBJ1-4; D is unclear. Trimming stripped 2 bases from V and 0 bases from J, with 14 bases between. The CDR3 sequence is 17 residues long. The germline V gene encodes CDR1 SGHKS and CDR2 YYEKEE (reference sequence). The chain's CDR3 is CASSFRSSGSTNEKLFF. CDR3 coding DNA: TGTGCCAGCAGCTTTCGGTCTTCGGGTTCAACTAATGAAAAACTGTTTTTT.

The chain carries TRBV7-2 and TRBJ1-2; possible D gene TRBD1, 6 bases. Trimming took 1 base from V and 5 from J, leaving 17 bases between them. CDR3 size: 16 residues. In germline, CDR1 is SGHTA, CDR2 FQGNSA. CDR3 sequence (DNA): TGTGCCAGCAGCTTAGGGGGCCTGGACAGCAGTTATGGCTACACCTTC. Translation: CASSLGGLDSSYGYTF.

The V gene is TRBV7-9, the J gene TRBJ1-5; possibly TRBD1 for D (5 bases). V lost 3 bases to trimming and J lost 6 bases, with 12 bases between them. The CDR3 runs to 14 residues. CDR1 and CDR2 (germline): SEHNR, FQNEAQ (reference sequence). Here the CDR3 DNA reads TGTGCCAGCAGCTTTGGACAATCCACTCAGCCCCAGCATTTT. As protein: CASSFGQSTQPQHF.

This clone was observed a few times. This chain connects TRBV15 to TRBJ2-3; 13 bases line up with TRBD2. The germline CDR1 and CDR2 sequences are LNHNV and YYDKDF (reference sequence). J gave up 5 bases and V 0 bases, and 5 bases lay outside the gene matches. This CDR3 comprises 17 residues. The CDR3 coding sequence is TGTGCCACCAGCAGAGATGCGACTAGCGGGGGGCGAGATACGCAGTATTTT. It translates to CATSRDATSGGRDTQYF.

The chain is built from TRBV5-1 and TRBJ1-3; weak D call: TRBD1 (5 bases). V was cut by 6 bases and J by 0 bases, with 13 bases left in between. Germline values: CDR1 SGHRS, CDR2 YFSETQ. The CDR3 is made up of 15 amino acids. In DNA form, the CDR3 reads TGCGCCAGCACCTGGGACTCCTACTCTGGAAACACCATATATTTT. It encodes CASTWDSYSGNTIYF.

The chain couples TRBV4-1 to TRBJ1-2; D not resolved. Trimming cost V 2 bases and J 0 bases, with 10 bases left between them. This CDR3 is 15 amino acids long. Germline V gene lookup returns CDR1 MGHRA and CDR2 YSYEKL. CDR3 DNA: TGCGCCAGCAGCCAAAACCCATCGGCTAACTATGGCTACACCTTC. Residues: CASSQNPSANYGYTF.

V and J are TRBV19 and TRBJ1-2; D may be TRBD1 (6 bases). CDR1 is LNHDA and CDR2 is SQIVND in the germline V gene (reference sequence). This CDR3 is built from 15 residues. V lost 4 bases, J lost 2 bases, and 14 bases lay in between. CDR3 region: CASSKQGARNYGYTF. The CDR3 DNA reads TGTGCCAGTAGTAAACAGGGAGCCAGAAACTATGGCTACACCTTC.

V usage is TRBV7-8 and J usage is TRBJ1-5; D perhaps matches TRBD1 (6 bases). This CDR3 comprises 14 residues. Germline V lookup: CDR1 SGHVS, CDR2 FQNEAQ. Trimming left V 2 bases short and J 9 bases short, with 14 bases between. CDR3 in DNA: TGTGCCAGCAGCTTAAAGGGGGAATGGGGGCCCCAGCATTTT. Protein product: CASSLKGEWGPQHF.